This TCR beta chain was captured by sequencing in a study of T-cell memory formation after mild COVID-19. Whole-study results and caveats: Researchers could not confirm that second-wave clones peaking on day 37 targeted SARS-CoV-2. CD4+ contracting clones were found mainly in CM and EM, and CD8+ ones in EMRA. Pre-infection memory showed some responding clones, and this suggested that cross-reactive memory joined.

TCRdb re-called the 5' RACE reads through MiXCR, storing one row per CDR3 protein. The sample contains a few hundred thousand distinct CDR3 sequences, around 14% of which appear only once. With 3 bases removed from V and 4 bases from J, the gap between germline ends came to 13 bases. Germline V gene lookup returns CDR1 PRHDT and CDR2 FYEKMQ (reference sequence). This CDR3 contains 15 residues. Points on this clonotype: The antigen remains undetermined.

Sequencing used PBMCs or a T cell subset sorted from them (not recorded which). V usage is TRBV13 and J usage is TRBJ1-3; perhaps TRBD1 as D (6 bases). This receptor was taken from a man aged 18 to 30 who had mild COVID-19 (a few samples of this study predate the infection). Cell type and time point are not known. This CDR3 is CASSFQGSSGNTIYF. CDR3 in DNA: TGTGCCAGCAGCTTTCAGGGGAGCTCCGGAAACACCATATATTTT.